This T cell receptor (beta chain) was profiled in a study of blood T cell repertoires in COVID-19. Study-level background: The cDNA or gDNA used as material had been derived from T cells, B-cell-depleted T cells, or PBMCs.

Germline V gene sequence: CDR1 SGHRS, CDR2 YFSETQ. V lost 4 bases, J lost 3 bases, and 10 bases stayed unmatched. The CDR3 extends over 16 amino acids. Authors' methods: Amplified reference gene primers provided the basis for estimating nucleated cell counts. Generated by immunoSEQ multiplex PCR, the TCRdb table keeps only in-frame clones and is missing some. The DNA gave D and trimming, while V, J and clone size come from that table. Of about 400,000 clones listed, around 92% are singletons. The study drew participants aged about 18 to 89 years from about two dozen US areas. Two negative PCRs, clearance, or symptom resolution characterized the recovered Cohort 3 donors.

The sequencing sample was made of PBMCs or T cells enriched from blood (not recorded which). The receptor was derived from a woman in her twenties or thirties who had recovered from COVID-19. The V call is TRBV5-1, the J call TRBJ1-1; 9 bases fit TRBD1. The CDR3 DNA reads TGCGCCAGCAGCCCTGGGACAGGGATTGTGGACACTGAAGCTTTCTTT. Protein: CASSPGTGIVDTEAFF.